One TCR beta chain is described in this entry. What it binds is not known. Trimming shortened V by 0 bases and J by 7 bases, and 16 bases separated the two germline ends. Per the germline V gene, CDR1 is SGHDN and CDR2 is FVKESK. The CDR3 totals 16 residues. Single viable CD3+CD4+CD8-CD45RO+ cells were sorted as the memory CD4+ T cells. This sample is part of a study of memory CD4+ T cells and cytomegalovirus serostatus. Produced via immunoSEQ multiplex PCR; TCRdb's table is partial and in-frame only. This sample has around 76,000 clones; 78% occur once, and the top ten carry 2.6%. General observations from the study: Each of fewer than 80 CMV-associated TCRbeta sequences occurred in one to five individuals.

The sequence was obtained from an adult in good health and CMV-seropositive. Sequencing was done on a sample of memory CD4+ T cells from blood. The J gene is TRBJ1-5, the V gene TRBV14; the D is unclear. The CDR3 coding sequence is TGTGCCAGCAGCCAAGATTTGACCCCTGAGAGGCAGCCCCAGCATTTT. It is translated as CASSQDLTPERQPQHF.